Each of the 21 T cell receptor beta chains below was sequenced from the same sample in a study of CD8 T cells in Susac syndrome. RNA totalling about 0.5 to 1 ug underwent reverse transcription with random hexamers. A single record per CDR3 protein comes from TCRdb applying MiXCR to the immunoSEQ multiplex PCR reads. This table holds hundreds of thousands of distinct CDR3 sequences, more than 85% found once. Sequencing used CD4+ T cells from PBMCs. Every receptor here comes from a human donor with multiple sclerosis.

The V gene is TRBV2, the J gene TRBJ2-5, with unresolved D. This CDR3 is 14 amino acids long. Per the germline V gene, CDR1 is SNHLY and CDR2 is FYNNEI. The V end lost 8 bases, the J end lost 0 bases, and 13 bases lay between the germline ends. This chain's CDR3 is CASGRRRNQETQYF. CDR3 nucleotide sequence: TGTGCCAGCGGCCGAAGGCGGAACCAAGAGACCCAGTACTTC.

Here the CDR3 reads CASSLGWTAVQETQYF. In DNA, the CDR3 is TGTGCCAGCAGCTTAGGGTGGACAGCGGTCCAAGAGACCCAGTACTTC. The rearrangement links TRBV11-1 to TRBJ2-5; possible D gene TRBD1, 6 bases. CDR3 size: 16 residues. Looked up from germline, CDR1 is SGHAT and CDR2 is FQDESV (reference sequence). V shed 1 base and J shed 1 base, with 13 bases lying between them. Full variable domain (remainder filled in from reference TRBV11-1 and TRBJ2-5): EAEVAQSPRYKITEKSQAVAFWCDPISGHATLYWYRQILGQGPELLVQFQDESVVDDSQLPKDRFSAERLKGVDSTLKIQPAELGDSAMYLCASSLGWTAVQETQYFGPGTRLLVL.

This clonotype appeared once. This sequence joins TRBV29-1 and TRBJ1-1, with 7 positions matching TRBD1. Unmatched junction bases numbered 4, after V lost 0 bases and J lost 3 bases. The CDR3 spans 14 residues. Germline-derived CDR1 and CDR2 are SQVTM and ANQGSEA. CDR3 DNA: TGCAGCGTTGAAGAGAGGGGGCGGGACACTGAAGCTTTCTTT. It translates to CSVEERGRDTEAFF.

The gene calls are TRBV29-1 and TRBJ2-1, with 8 bases fitting TRBD1. This CDR3 comprises 14 residues. Per the germline V gene, CDR1 is SQVTM and CDR2 is ANQGSEA. V shed 6 bases, J shed 3 bases, and the junction held 7 bases outside the gene matches. The CDR3 spells CSVAPTGVYNEQFF. The CDR3 nucleotides are TGCAGCGTCGCCCCGACAGGGGTCTACAATGAGCAGTTCTTC.

The chain joins TRBV29-1 to TRBJ2-1; TRBD2 matches at 13 bases. The CDR3 extends over 17 amino acids. CDR1 and CDR2 from the germline V gene are SQVTM and ANQGSEA. With 5 bases clipped from V and 3 bases from J, the junction kept 10 bases outside the gene matches. The DNA for the CDR3 is TGCAGCGTTCGGCTACTAGCGGGGGGGAATCTCTACAATGAGCAGTTCTTC. Its protein product is CSVRLLAGGNLYNEQFF.

V is TRBV20-1 and J is TRBJ2-1, with 9 nucleotides matching TRBD1. Losses at the gene ends were 3 bases for V and 7 bases for J; bases not matched to a gene: 10. Germline-derived CDR1 and CDR2 are DFQATT and SNEGSKA (reference sequence). This CDR3 is 15 amino acids long. In DNA form, the CDR3 reads TGCAGTGCTAGTTTGGGACAGGGATCATGGAATGAGCAGTTCTTC. Protein product: CSASLGQGSWNEQFF.

J is TRBJ1-4 and V is TRBV18; D unclear. V lost 2 bases and J lost 8, with 9 bases in between. Per germline, CDR1 KGHSH and CDR2 LQKENI. The CDR3 length is 13 residues. CDR3 sequence reads: CASSPGDGEKLFF. CDR3 coding DNA: TGTGCCAGCTCACCAGGGGATGGAGAAAAACTGTTTTTT.

V is TRBV3-1 and J is TRBJ2-3; no firm D call. Trimming removed 5 bases at V and 7 bases at J, with 19 bases between. The CDR3 extends over 15 amino acids. Germline CDR1 is LGHDT and CDR2 is YNNKEL (reference sequence). For the CDR3, the DNA is TGTGCCAGCAGCGACCCAGCTCTTGTACACCATACGCAGTATTTT. Its protein is CASSDPALVHHTQYF.

The V gene is TRBV6-5, the J gene TRBJ1-2; TRBD1 matches at 8 bases. This CDR3 contains 14 residues. V lost 0 bases and J lost 6; bases outside the gene matches: 3. Per germline, CDR1 MNHEY and CDR2 SVGAGI. CDR3 in DNA: TGTGCCAGCAGTTACTCCGACAGGGGAAATGGCTACACCTTC. Protein product: CASSYSDRGNGYTF.

J is TRBJ2-1 and V is TRBV4-1; the match to TRBD2 covers 10 bases. The CDR3 is made up of 21 amino acids. Germline loops: CDR1 MGHRA, CDR2 YSYEKL. Trimming at V came to 0 bases and at J to 2 bases, leaving 16 bases not matched to a gene. The CDR3 reads CASSQDPSQRGGRSTYNEQFF. CDR3 DNA: TGCGCCAGCAGCCAAGATCCCTCCCAGCGGGGGGGCCGATCTACCTACAATGAGCAGTTCTTC.

This chain links TRBV2 with TRBJ2-3; D is ambiguous. CDR3 length: 11 residues. V was trimmed by 9 bases and J by 6 bases, leaving 10 bases between them. The germline V gene encodes CDR1 SNHLY and CDR2 FYNNEI. DNA for the CDR3: TGTGCCAGGATAGTTGCCGATACGCAGTATTTT. Protein: CARIVADTQYF.

The sample holds one count of this clonotype. The chain carries TRBV6-1 and TRBJ2-5, with D unresolved. The CDR3 spans 14 residues. CDR1 MNHNS and CDR2 SASEGT come from the germline V gene. V gave up 2 bases and J gave up 5 bases, with 12 bases separating them. The CDR3 loop is CASSELGIKETQYF. The DNA for the CDR3 is TGTGCCAGCAGTGAACTTGGTATTAAGGAGACCCAGTACTTC.

This sequence joins TRBV6-1 and TRBJ1-3; D remains ambiguous. The germline gives CDR1 MNHNS, CDR2 SASEGT. Trimming left V 3 bases short and J 0 bases short, with 9 bases between. The CDR3 loop spans 15 amino acids. CDR3 in DNA: TGTGCCAGCAGTGAGGCCGGGAGCTCTGGAAACACCATATATTTT. Its translation: CASSEAGSSGNTIYF.

This clonotype was seen just once. V is TRBV3-1 and J is TRBJ2-7; D ambiguous. The CDR3 is made up of 13 amino acids. The germline gives CDR1 LGHDT, CDR2 YNNKEL (reference sequence). V shed 4 bases and J shed 2 bases, with 9 bases lying between them. This chain's CDR3 is CASSPIGPYEQYF. The CDR3 DNA reads as TGTGCCAGCAGCCCGATCGGCCCCTACGAGCAGTACTTC.

The chain couples TRBV5-1 to TRBJ2-7; TRBD1 matches 8 bases. With V trimmed by 8 bases and J by 2 bases, 9 bases remained unmatched. The CDR3 is made up of 14 amino acids. Germline CDR1 reads SGHRS; CDR2 reads YFSETQ. The CDR3 sequence: CASKPGQVAYEQYF. The CDR3 region has the DNA TGCGCCAGTAAACCGGGACAGGTCGCCTACGAGCAGTACTTC. The full variable domain, its missing parts supplied by reference TRBV5-1 and TRBJ2-7, is KAGVTQTPRYLIKTRGQQVTLSCSPISGHRSVSWYQQTPGQGLQFLFEYFSETQRNKGNFPGRFSGRQFSNSRSEMNVSTLELGDSALYLCASKPGQVAYEQYFGPGTRLTVT.

V gene TRBV29-1 combines with J gene TRBJ2-2; the D is unclear. The germline CDR1 and CDR2 sequences are SQVTM and ANQGSEA. CDR3 length equals 12 residues. V lost 5 bases to trimming and J lost 6 bases, with 10 bases between them. This CDR3 is CSVLTQPGELFF. The CDR3 coding sequence is TGCAGCGTTTTAACACAGCCCGGGGAGCTGTTTTTT.

This sequence joins TRBV6-5 and TRBJ2-3; 13 bases align to TRBD2. The CDR3 covers 15 residues. The germline CDR1 and CDR2 sequences are MNHEY and SVGAGI. The V segment lost 5 bases and the J segment 5 bases; nucleotides outside the gene matches: 4. CDR3 residues: CASSPTSGGIDTQYF. The CDR3 region has the DNA TGTGCCAGCAGTCCGACTAGCGGGGGGATAGATACGCAGTATTTT.

The chain couples TRBV10-3 to TRBJ2-5, with TRBD2 identical over 8 bases. In germline, CDR1 is ENHRY, CDR2 SYGVKD. This CDR3 has 17 amino acids. Trimming cost V 1 base and J 2 bases; bases outside gene matches: 9. The CDR3 here is CAISELESGGQQETQYF. CDR3 sequence (DNA): TGTGCCATCAGTGAGTTGGAGAGCGGGGGCCAGCAAGAGACCCAGTACTTC.

The chain has TRBV2 and TRBJ2-3; tentative D call: TRBD1 (5 bases). The germline V gene encodes CDR1 SNHLY and CDR2 FYNNEI. V lost 7 bases to trimming and J lost 0 bases, with 11 bases between them. CDR3 size: 14 residues. The CDR3 protein is CASMEQASTDTQYF. The DNA of the CDR3 is TGTGCCAGCATGGAACAGGCGAGCACAGATACGCAGTATTTT.

The gene calls are TRBV6-5 and TRBJ2-3; no firm D call. Germline loops: CDR1 MNHEY, CDR2 SVGAGI. Between the trimmed V and J ends, which lost 7 bases and 3 bases, there was a span of 11 bases. The CDR3 contains 13 residues. CDR3 sequence (DNA): TGTGCCAGCAACCGGGCTCGAACAGATACGCAGTATTTT. It codes for CASNRARTDTQYF.

The genes are TRBV12-3 or TRBV12-4 and TRBJ2-7, with D unresolved. The CDR3 sequence is 13 residues long. Trimming left V 5 bases short and J 6 bases short, with 14 bases between. CDR3: CASSPEPPSEQYF. As DNA, the CDR3 is TGTGCCAGCAGTCCAGAGCCACCCAGCGAGCAGTACTTC.